The 22 T cell receptor beta chains given below trace back to one sample, sequenced in a study of cytomegalovirus exposure and HLA in healthy donors. Amplification used 60 Vbeta primers and 13 Jbeta primers. The method was immunoSEQ multiplex PCR; TCRdb's version includes in-frame clones alone and lacks a portion of them. In the table there are 180,000 or so clones, roughly 80% of which are singletons. The sequenced sample consisted of PBMCs. Receptors originate from a female donor in good health and CMV-seronegative.

The genes are TRBV7-6 and TRBJ2-5; the D is unclear. The germline V gene has CDR1 SGHVS and CDR2 FNYEAQ. The CDR3 extends over 12 amino acids. Trimming took off 2 bases at V and 3 bases at J, with 4 bases between the two ends. The CDR3 bases are TGTGCCAGCAGCTTACTTGAAGAGACCCAGTACTTC. This translates into CASSLLEETQYF.

The J gene is TRBJ1-6, the V gene TRBV9; 7 bases fit TRBD1. Germline V gene lookup returns CDR1 SGDLS and CDR2 YYNGEE. There are 15 residues in the CDR3. The J segment lost 7 bases and the V segment lost 0 bases, leaving 4 bases of the junction unmatched. The CDR3 nucleotides are TGTGCCAGCAGCGTAGAGGGACAGACGAATTCACCCCTCCACTTT. Translated: CASSVEGQTNSPLHF.

V gene TRBV30 combines with J gene TRBJ1-1, with unresolved D. The CDR3 covers 10 residues. Germline CDR1 reads GTSNPN; CDR2 reads SVGIG (reference sequence). Deletions cut 5 bases from V and 2 bases from J, with 3 bases between. As DNA, the CDR3 is TGTGCCTGGGGCAACACTGAAGCTTTCTTT. Translated, it gives CAWGNTEAFF. Looking up the rest from reference TRBV30 and TRBJ1-1 gives the full variable domain: SQTIHQWPATLVQPVGSPLSLECTVEGTSNPNLYWYRQAAGRGLQLLFYSVGIGQISSEVPQNLSASRPQDRQFILSSKKLLLSDSGFYLCAWGNTEAFFGQGTRLTVV.

The chain combines TRBV4-1 with TRBJ2-7; 13 bases are a match to TRBD2. The CDR3 totals 17 residues. Germline CDR1 MGHRA, CDR2 YSYEKL. J gave up 2 bases and V 5 bases, and 9 bases lay outside the gene matches. The DNA for the CDR3 is TGCGCCAGCAGCTGGGAGACTAGCGGGGGGCGCACCTACGAGCAGTACTTC. Its translation is CASSWETSGGRTYEQYF.

This chain joins TRBV5-4 and TRBJ2-1; no definite D call. The CDR3 covers 11 residues. The V end lost 2 bases, the J end lost 8 bases, and 5 bases lay between the germline ends. Per the germline V gene, CDR1 is SGHNT and CDR2 is YYREEE (reference sequence). CDR3 in DNA: TGTGCCAGCAGCTTTCTCCATGAGCAGTTCTTC. This sequence encodes CASSFLHEQFF.

J is TRBJ1-2 and V is TRBV5-4; no definite D call. Germline CDR1 reads SGHNT; CDR2 reads YYREEE (reference sequence). The V end was cut by 1 base, the J end by 4 bases, with 17 bases between. This CDR3 has 16 residues. The CDR3 nucleotides read TGTGCCAGCAGCTTGACCCAGGCCTTACTGTCCTATGGCTACACCTTC. It specifies CASSLTQALLSYGYTF.

The gene calls are TRBV28 and TRBJ2-6; TRBD2 is a possible D gene (5 bases). Trimming cost V 6 bases and J 2 bases, with 14 bases left between them. CDR1 and CDR2 (germline): MDHEN, SYDVKM. CDR3 length: 16 amino acids. This chain's CDR3 is CASSMSGSTGANVLTF. In DNA, the CDR3 is TGTGCCAGCAGCATGTCGGGGTCTACTGGGGCCAACGTCCTGACTTTC.

This chain links TRBV6-1 with TRBJ1-4; D remains unclear. Germline-derived CDR1 and CDR2 are MNHNS and SASEGT. This CDR3 spans 12 amino acids. V was clipped by 3 bases and J by 8 bases, with 7 bases between them. Here the CDR3 reads CASSDYIEKLFF. The CDR3 DNA reads TGTGCCAGCAGTGATTATATCGAAAAACTGTTTTTT.

The chain joins TRBV7-2 to TRBJ2-3; 9 positions match TRBD2. With V trimmed by 0 bases and J by 6 bases, 7 bases remained unmatched. Looked up from germline, CDR1 is SGHTA and CDR2 is FQGNSA. The CDR3 has 16 amino acids. CDR3 residues: CASSLAPLAGIDTQYF. CDR3 sequence (DNA): TGTGCCAGCAGCTTAGCGCCTCTAGCGGGGATTGATACGCAGTATTTT.

This clone was recorded a few times. The chain uses TRBV19 and TRBJ1-5; D may be TRBD1 (6 bases). V shed 6 bases and J shed 4 bases, with 19 bases lying between them. This CDR3 is built from 16 residues. Germline V gives CDR1 LNHDA, CDR2 SQIVND (reference sequence). This chain's CDR3 is CASRPRLGAWNQPQHF. The CDR3, as DNA: TGTGCCAGTAGGCCACGGTTGGGGGCTTGGAATCAGCCCCAGCATTTT.

This clone has only a few counts. The V call is TRBV27, the J call TRBJ1-1; D is possibly TRBD1 (6 bases). CDR1 and CDR2 (germline): MNHEY, SMNVEV (reference sequence). The CDR3 covers 15 residues. Between the trimmed V and J ends, which lost 4 bases and 6 bases, there was a span of 18 bases. In nucleotides, the CDR3 is TGTGCCAGCAGTTCGGGCTCCACAGGGAGCGCTGAAGCTTTCTTT. It translates to CASSSGSTGSAEAFF.

The rearrangement uses TRBV2 and TRBJ2-3, with 10 positions matching TRBD2. The ends lost 7 bases at V and 0 bases at J; junction bases unmatched: 10. The CDR3 consists of 17 residues. Germline V CDR1 and CDR2: SNHLY, FYNNEI. CDR3 sequence: CASTETGTSESTDTQYF. In DNA, the CDR3 is TGTGCCAGCACCGAGACCGGGACTAGCGAAAGCACAGATACGCAGTATTTT.

The chain uses TRBV10-3 and TRBJ2-5; 9 bases are shared with TRBD2. Trimming removed 4 bases from V and 5 bases from J; junction bases left unmatched: 5. This CDR3 spans 14 amino acids. Germline-derived CDR1 and CDR2 are ENHRY and SYGVKD. The CDR3 protein is CAISGGLALETQYF. In DNA, the CDR3 is TGTGCCATCAGTGGGGGACTAGCACTGGAGACCCAGTACTTC.

This chain connects TRBV2 to TRBJ1-5, with D unclear. Germline V CDR1 and CDR2: SNHLY, FYNNEI. The CDR3 runs to 13 residues. Trimming cost V 3 bases and J 1 base, with 4 bases left between them. The DNA for the CDR3 is TGTGCCAGCAGTGACGGGAGCAATCAGCCCCAGCATTTT. Its protein product is CASSDGSNQPQHF.

The chain couples TRBV19 to TRBJ1-2; TRBD1 might be the D (6 bases). Germline CDR1 LNHDA, CDR2 SQIVND (reference sequence). V was pared by 3 bases and J by 6 bases, with 14 bases between. The CDR3 has 14 amino acids. The CDR3 DNA follows: TGTGCCAGTAGTATCACAGGGAGGGCGGATGGCTACACCTTC. Protein product: CASSITGRADGYTF.

The V call is TRBV13, the J call TRBJ2-3; 10 positions match TRBD2. The junction had 4 bases not matched to a gene; V was cut back by 4 bases and J by 0 bases. This CDR3 spans 16 amino acids. Germline lookup yields CDR1 PRHDT and CDR2 FYEKMQ (reference sequence). The DNA for the CDR3 is TGTGCCAGCAGCTATAGCGGGGGGACCAGCACAGATACGCAGTATTTT. This codes for CASSYSGGTSTDTQYF.

The chain links TRBV7-9 to TRBJ1-3; D is unclear. The CDR3 is made up of 13 amino acids. Deletions cut 1 base from V and 9 bases from J, with 10 bases between. Per the germline V gene, CDR1 is SEHNR and CDR2 is FQNEAQ (reference sequence). CDR3 nucleotides: TGTGCCAGCAGCTTAGAGGGCGGGATCACCATATATTTT. Translation: CASSLEGGITIYF.

This chain links TRBV28 with TRBJ1-5; D remains unclear. Germline V gives CDR1 MDHEN, CDR2 SYDVKM. CDR3 size: 15 residues. V was cut by 2 bases and J by 5 bases, with 13 bases left in between. The CDR3 coding sequence is TGTGCCAGCAGTTTAGTGCCGGAGTTGGATCAGCCCCAGCATTTT. It translates to CASSLVPELDQPQHF.

This rearrangement joins TRBV19 to TRBJ2-3, with D possibly matching TRBD2 (9 bases). Trimming removed 10 bases from V and 3 bases from J, with 26 bases in between. CDR3 length: 17 amino acids. The germline gives CDR1 LNHDA, CDR2 SQIVND (reference sequence). CDR3 region: CATMDPGGGRVTDTQYF. CDR3 bases: TGTGCCACCATGGACCCAGGGGGCGGGAGGGTGACAGATACGCAGTATTTT.

The J gene is TRBJ1-2, the V gene TRBV5-6, with TRBD1 matching 8 bases. This CDR3 contains 15 residues. Unmatched junction bases numbered 8, after V lost 2 bases and J lost 5 bases. Germline CDR1 SGHDT, CDR2 YYEEEE. The CDR3 nucleotides read TGTGCCAGCAGCTTTGGTGACAGGGGCCCGTATGGCTACACCTTC. Translating gives CASSFGDRGPYGYTF.

The chain employs TRBV28 and TRBJ2-7, with D possibly TRBD2 on 6 matching bases. CDR1 is MDHEN and CDR2 is SYDVKM in the germline V gene. V was shortened by 2 bases and J by 9 bases, with 14 bases between the two germline ends. This CDR3 spans 13 amino acids. CDR3 sequence (DNA): TGTGCCAGCAGTTTAGTACTAGCAGGAGTGCAGTACTTC. It translates to CASSLVLAGVQYF. The full variable domain, in which reference TRBV28 and TRBJ2-7 provide the parts outside the CDR3, is DVKVTQSSRYLVKRTGEKVFLECVQDMDHENMFWYRQDPGLGLRLIYFSYDVKMKEKGDIPEGYSVSREKKERFSLILESASTNQTSMYLCASSLVLAGVQYFGPGTRLTVT.

The chain links TRBV4-3 to TRBJ1-1, with TRBD1 matching 7 bases. The CDR3 totals 17 residues. The ends lost 1 base at V and 0 bases at J; junction bases unmatched: 8. Germline V gene lookup returns CDR1 LGHNA and CDR2 YSLEER. Here the CDR3 reads CASSQAGTALMNTEAFF. The CDR3 DNA reads TGCGCCAGCAGCCAAGCTGGGACAGCTCTCATGAACACTGAAGCTTTCTTT.